This paragraph covers one T cell receptor (beta chain) sequence. The antigen is not known. The sample is drawn from a study of T cell responses to AZD1222 COVID-19 vaccine. Study results and caveats: An increase in Spike-specific TCR breadth and depth was observed after two AZD1222 doses.

The germline gives CDR1 LGHDT, CDR2 YNNKEL (reference sequence). V lost 4 bases and J 0 bases, leaving 12 bases between the germline ends. The CDR3 contains 16 residues. This table comes from immunoSEQ multiplex PCR, and its TCRdb copy is limited to in-frame clones, with some not included. The sample records around 220,000 clones, about 94% being singletons. The J gene is TRBJ2-2, the V gene TRBV3-1 (or the pseudogene TRBV3-2); D assignment may be TRBD1 or TRBD2 (5 bases each). This clonotype was sampled from an adult who received the MenACWY meningococcal vaccine as a control. Here the sequenced sample was peripheral blood, taken 28 days after the second dose of the MenACWY control vaccine. CDR3 in amino acids: CASSRSGTSNTGELFF. CDR3 in DNA: TGTGCCAGCAGCCGATCCGGGACGTCGAACACCGGGGAGCTGTTTTTT.